The present T cell receptor (beta chain) was sequenced within a study of neurological immune-mediated disorders. Unsorted libraries were generated from 2 million PBMCs. These cells had been stored in RNAlater at -80 C. This CDR3 spans 12 amino acids. V was trimmed by 2 bases and J by 5 bases, leaving 6 bases between them. Per the germline V gene, CDR1 is LGHDT and CDR2 is YNNKEL (reference sequence). This clonotype was detected ten times or more. TCRdb fed the 5' RACE reads into MiXCR, producing one record per CDR3 protein. The sample records roughly 60,000 distinct CDR3 sequences, about an eighth being singletons.

This receptor was identified in a man between 60 and 75 years old in good health. The sequencing sample was made of PBMCs. The chain links TRBV3-1 to TRBJ1-2; D gene uncertain. This chain's CDR3 is CASSQYTYGYTF. The CDR3 DNA reads as TGTGCCAGCAGCCAATACACTTATGGCTACACCTTC. Together with reference TRBV3-1 and TRBJ1-2, the CDR3 gives the full variable domain: DTAVSQTPKYLVTQMGNDKSIKCEQNLGHDTMYWYKQDSKKFLKIMFSYNNKELIINETVPNRFSPKSPDKAHLNLHINSLELGDSAVYFCASSQYTYGYTFGSGTRLTVV.